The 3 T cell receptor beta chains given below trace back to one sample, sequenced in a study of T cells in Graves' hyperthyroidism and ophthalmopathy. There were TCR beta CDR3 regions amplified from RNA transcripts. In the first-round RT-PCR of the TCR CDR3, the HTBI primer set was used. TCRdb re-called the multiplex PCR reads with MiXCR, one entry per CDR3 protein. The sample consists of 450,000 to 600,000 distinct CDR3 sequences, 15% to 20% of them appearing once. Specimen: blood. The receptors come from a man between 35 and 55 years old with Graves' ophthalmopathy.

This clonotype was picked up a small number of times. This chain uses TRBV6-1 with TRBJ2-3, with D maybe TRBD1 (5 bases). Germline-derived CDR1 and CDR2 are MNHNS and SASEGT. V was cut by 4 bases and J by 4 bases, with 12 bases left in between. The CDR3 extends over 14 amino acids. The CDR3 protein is CASSGRVNADTQYF. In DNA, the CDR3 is TGTGCCAGCAGTGGCAGGGTCAATGCAGATACGCAGTATTTT.

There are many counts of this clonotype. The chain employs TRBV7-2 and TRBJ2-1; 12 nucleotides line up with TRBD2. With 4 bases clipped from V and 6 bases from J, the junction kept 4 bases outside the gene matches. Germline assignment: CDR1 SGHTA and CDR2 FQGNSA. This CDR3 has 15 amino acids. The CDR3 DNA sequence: TGTGCCAGCAGCTGGACTAGCGGGAAAGTCAATGAGCAGTTCTTC. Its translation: CASSWTSGKVNEQFF. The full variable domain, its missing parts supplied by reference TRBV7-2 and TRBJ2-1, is GAGVSQSPSNKVTEKGKDVELRCDPISGHTALYWYRQSLGQGLEFLIYFQGNSAPDKSGLPSDRFSAERTGGSVSTLTIQRTQQEDSAVYLCASSWTSGKVNEQFFGPGTRLTVL.

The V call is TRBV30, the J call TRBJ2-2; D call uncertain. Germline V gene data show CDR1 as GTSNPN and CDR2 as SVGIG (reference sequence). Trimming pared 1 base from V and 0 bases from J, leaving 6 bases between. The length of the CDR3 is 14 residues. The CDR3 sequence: CAWSEYANTGELFF. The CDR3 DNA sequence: TGTGCCTGGAGTGAGTATGCGAACACCGGGGAGCTGTTTTTT.